The clone carrying this T cell receptor beta chain has just a few counts. Its target is unknown. The record originates from a study of cytomegalovirus exposure and HLA in healthy donors. Losses at the gene ends were 6 bases for V and 7 bases for J; bases not matched to a gene: 9. Germline V lookup: CDR1 MNHNS, CDR2 SASEGT. CDR3 length equals 15 residues. 60 Vbeta and 13 Jbeta primers were used in PCR. TCRdb's copy holds only in-frame clones and misses some; the assay was immunoSEQ multiplex PCR. The table includes tens of thousands of clones, around 80% detected once. Notes on the study in general: Among the most significant clusters, several appeared linked to common viral pathogens in a later analysis.

The sequence was obtained from a man aged 30 to 39 in good health and CMV-seronegative. The chain recombines TRBV6-1 with TRBJ1-6; 7 bases agree with TRBD1. The specimen sequenced was PBMCs. The CDR3 nucleotides read TGTGCCAGCAGGGACCGGGACAGATTGAATTCACCCCTCCACTTT. Amino acid sequence: CASRDRDRLNSPLHF.